Below are 8 T cell receptor beta chains sequenced from a single sample in a study of Tregs in tolerant kidney transplant recipients. Related graft donors supplied nonmyeloablative bone marrow transplants, and mixed chimerism was transient. Repertoires were generated with immunoSEQ multiplex PCR, while TCRdb's copy carries only in-frame clones and drops some. The sample has 54,000 or so clones, about 90% seen once; the top ten hold 13% to 15%. Sequencing used CD8+ T cells from blood (PBMCs), obtained 24 months after the transplant. The receptors come from a human patient who received a combined kidney and bone marrow transplant. Some of the T cells might come from the graft donor.

Of note for this clone: An end of the junction does not agree with germline; a read error may underlie this. The chain is built from TRBV11-1 and TRBJ2-7; 8 bases fit TRBD2. There are 15 residues in the CDR3. Germline V gene sequence: CDR1 SGHAT, CDR2 FQDESV (reference sequence). CDR3 bases: TGTGCCAGCAGCTTAGCACTAGCGGCCTCCGACGAGCAGTACTTC. This gives the protein CASSLALAASDEQYF.

The chain employs TRBV28 and TRBJ1-2; the match to TRBD1 covers 7 bases. CDR1 is MDHEN and CDR2 is SYDVKM in the germline V gene. The CDR3 runs 14 residues. V was clipped by 1 base and J by 5 bases; unmatched bases: 4. The CDR3 nucleotides are TGTGCCAGCAGTTTATTACAGGGGCGGTATGGCTACACCTTC. Amino acids: CASSLLQGRYGYTF.

This chain links TRBV29-1 with TRBJ2-7; 7 nucleotides agree with TRBD1. V trimming: 6 bases; J trimming: 2 bases; junction bases outside the gene matches: 7. CDR1 and CDR2 (germline): SQVTM, ANQGSEA. The CDR3 totals 13 residues. CDR3 sequence reads: CSVGDRDPYEQYF. CDR3 in DNA: TGCAGCGTCGGAGACAGGGATCCCTACGAGCAGTACTTC.

The sample holds one count of this clone. The V and J genes are TRBV10-2 and TRBJ1-5; D is unclear. CDR1 is WSHSY, CDR2 SAAADI, per germline. The V end was cut by 2 bases, the J end by 4 bases, with 6 bases between. CDR3 size: 13 residues. CDR3 protein: CASSEGFNQPQHF. CDR3 coding DNA: TGCGCCAGCAGTGAGGGCTTTAATCAGCCCCAGCATTTT.

The CDR3 nucleotides read TGTGCCAGCACCGAAATCGAGGGTGCTGAAGCTTTCTTT. Its translation is CASTEIEGAEAFF. The rearrangement links TRBV9 to TRBJ1-1, with D hard to call. V dropped 6 bases and J dropped 6 bases, with 15 bases sitting between them. The CDR3 has 13 amino acids. In germline, CDR1 is SGDLS, CDR2 YYNGEE.

This rearrangement joins TRBV9 to TRBJ2-1; maybe TRBD2 (7 bases). The CDR3 extends over 15 amino acids. Looked up from germline, CDR1 is SGDLS and CDR2 is YYNGEE. V was pared by 0 bases and J by 7 bases, with 14 bases between. CDR3 region: CASSVVAGAWNEQFF. As DNA, the CDR3 is TGTGCCAGCAGCGTAGTTGCGGGGGCCTGGAATGAGCAGTTCTTC.

The chain joins TRBV6-1 to TRBJ1-2, with a possible D match to TRBD1 (5 bases). V was trimmed by 7 bases and J by 4 bases, leaving 19 bases between them. Germline V lookup: CDR1 MNHNS, CDR2 SASEGT. The length of the CDR3 is 15 residues. CDR3 residues: CASTEFGGLSYGYTF. CDR3 DNA: TGTGCCAGCACCGAATTCGGGGGTTTGAGCTATGGCTACACCTTC.

V gene TRBV27 combines with J gene TRBJ1-5; TRBD1 might be the D (5 bases). The CDR3 consists of 14 residues. Germline lookup yields CDR1 MNHEY and CDR2 SMNVEV (reference sequence). Trimming took off 7 bases at V and 0 bases at J, with 10 bases between the two ends. The CDR3 sequence: CASNSGYSNQPQHF. The CDR3 DNA is TGTGCCAGCAATTCAGGGTATAGCAATCAGCCCCAGCATTTT.